This T cell receptor (beta chain) was recovered during a study of graft-versus-host responses after intestinal transplantation. Trimming removed 3 bases from V and 2 bases from J, with 6 bases in between. The CDR3 sequence is 13 residues long. Germline CDR1 and CDR2: MNHNS and SASEGT. Time point of the sample: postoperative day 105 after intestinal transplantation (dayNNNN = postoperative day). Processing released intraepithelial and lamina propria lymphocytes from the graft tissue. Data came from immunoSEQ multiplex PCR; TCRdb stores just in-frame clones and leaves some out. This table holds a few thousand clones, 84% found once.

The chain recombines TRBV6-1 with TRBJ2-3, with D unresolved. The source of this sequence is a human patient who received an intestinal transplant, so some T cells may come from the graft donor. The source material was ileum tissue, sampled 105 days after intestinal transplantation. The CDR3 sequence is CASSERLTDTQYF. The CDR3 coding sequence is TGTGCCAGCAGTGAGCGGCTCACAGATACGCAGTATTTT.